These T cell receptor beta chains were read from a single sample in a study of chemoradiotherapy in HPV16-positive cancers. Some clones are missing from TCRdb's copy, which holds only in-frame ones; the method was immunoSEQ multiplex PCR. Of over 8,500 clones listed, approximately 79% are singletons. Sampling was performed from a patient who underwent chemoradiotherapy. The receptors stem from a human donor with HPV-associated anogenital cancer. Both conserved end residues are part of each CDR3. D genes are given only for firm matches. The size of a clone is reported for some rows only, either as once, few or many, or as a class for expanded clones.

D gene,V gene,clone size,J gene,CDR3 protein,CDR3 DNA
-,TRBV6-6,-,TRBJ1-4,CASSNGGVVEKLFF,TGTGCCAGCAGCAACGGTGGTGTTGTTGAAAAACTGTTTTTT
-,TRBV5-8,-,TRBJ1-2,CASSLDQGLNYGYTF,TGTGCCAGCAGCTTGGACCAAGGACTTAACTATGGCTACACCTTC
-,TRBV2,few,TRBJ2-7,CASSPGLRQYF,TGTGCCAGCAGTCCCGGACTACGGCAGTACTTC
-,TRBV7-9,-,TRBJ2-7,CASSLVLSRIEEQYF,TGTGCCAGCAGCTTAGTTTTGTCCAGGATTGAGGAGCAGTACTTC
TRBD1,TRBV30,-,TRBJ1-5,CAWRKQGSGNQPQHF,TGTGCCTGGAGAAAACAGGGGTCAGGCAATCAGCCCCAGCATTTT
-,TRBV5-4,-,TRBJ2-1,CASKESGHGGNEQFF,TGTGCCAGCAAAGAATCGGGACACGGAGGTAATGAGCAGTTCTTC
TRBD1,TRBV2,-,TRBJ1-5,CASRDRGPQPQHF,TGTGCCAGCAGGGACAGGGGGCCTCAGCCCCAGCATTTT
TRBD1,TRBV28,once,TRBJ2-1,CASRAQGVYNEQFF,TGTGCCAGCAGAGCACAGGGGGTTTACAATGAGCAGTTCTTC
-,TRBV28,few,TRBJ2-2,CASSLHEPNTGELFF,TGTGCCAGCAGTTTACACGAACCGAACACCGGGGAGCTGTTTTTT
-,TRBV9,once,TRBJ2-7,CASSPITGRLGEQYF,TGTGCCAGCAGCCCCATCACGGGCCGACTAGGCGAGCAGTACTTC
-,TRBV15,-,TRBJ1-1,CATSREVTVNPKAFF,TGTGCCACCAGCAGGGAGGTGACTGTGAACCCTAAGGCTTTCTTT
-,TRBV6-4,-,TRBJ2-3,CASSDSSGNTDTQYF,TGTGCCAGCAGTGACTCGAGCGGTAACACAGATACGCAGTATTTT
TRBD2,TRBV15,-,TRBJ2-2,CATSSPGLAAGELFF,TGTGCCACCAGCTCGCCGGGACTAGCGGCCGGGGAGCTGTTTTTT
TRBD2,TRBV7-2,-,TRBJ2-1,CASSLAGSGRGYNEQFF,TGTGCCAGCAGCTTAGCAGGGAGCGGGAGGGGATACAATGAGCAGTTCTTC
-,TRBV11-2,-,TRBJ1-3,CASSSNRDAAHTIYF,TGTGCCAGCAGCTCTAACCGGGACGCCGCGCACACCATATATTTT
TRBD1,TRBV7-3,-,TRBJ1-1,CASSRPRTGVPNTEAFF,TGTGCCAGCAGCCGGCCCCGGACAGGGGTGCCGAACACTGAAGCTTTCTTT
TRBD1,TRBV4-3,-,TRBJ2-2,CASSQDLGQPARTGELFF,TGCGCCAGCAGCCAAGACTTGGGACAGCCAGCGAGGACCGGGGAGCTGTTTTTT
TRBD1,TRBV4-1,-,TRBJ2-1,CASSQMTGIHEQFF,TGCGCCAGCAGCCAAATGACAGGGATCCATGAGCAGTTCTTC
TRBD1,TRBV19,few,TRBJ1-5,CASSHGTGGGQPQHF,TGTGCCAGTAGTCACGGGACAGGGGGCGGTCAGCCCCAGCATTTT
-,TRBV21-1,few,TRBJ2-1,CASSKGDRGYNEQFF,TGTGCCAGCAGCAAAGGGGACAGGGGCTACAATGAGCAGTTCTTC
TRBD1,TRBV29-1,-,TRBJ1-4,CSVRVSGQGNEKLFF,TGCAGCGTCCGAGTTTCGGGACAGGGAAATGAAAAACTGTTTTTT
TRBD2,TRBV4-1,-,TRBJ2-2,CASSQLGLAGPASGELFF,TGCGCCAGCAGCCAACTCGGACTAGCGGGGCCCGCGAGCGGGGAGCTGTTTTTT
TRBD2,TRBV7-2,-,TRBJ2-2,CASSLASGRGYTGELFF,TGTGCCAGCAGCTTAGCAAGCGGGAGAGGTTACACCGGGGAGCTGTTTTTT
TRBD1,TRBV28,-,TRBJ1-2,CASSLLNRGGGYTF,TGTGCCAGCAGTTTACTGAACAGGGGAGGCGGCTACACCTTC
-,TRBV30,few,TRBJ2-1,CAWSPHWRASYNEQFF,TGTGCCTGGAGTCCCCATTGGCGGGCATCCTACAATGAGCAGTTCTTC
TRBD2,TRBV2,-,TRBJ2-5,CASGGGSQETQYF,TGTGCCAGCGGGGGGGGGAGTCAAGAGACCCAGTACTTC
-,TRBV6-1,once,TRBJ1-5,CASSEEGGSNQPQHF,TGTGCCAGCAGTGAAGAGGGGGGAAGCAATCAGCCCCAGCATTTT
TRBD1,TRBV5-4,-,TRBJ1-4,CASSPWTGGELFF,TGTGCCAGCAGCCCCTGGACAGGGGGAGAACTGTTTTTT
-,TRBV5-5,-,TRBJ1-5,CASSLADSSNQPQHF,TGTGCCAGCAGCTTAGCTGACAGTAGCAATCAGCCCCAGCATTTT
-,TRBV29-1,once,TRBJ1-1,CSARTPSTEAFF,TGCAGCGCAAGGACCCCTAGCACTGAAGCTTTCTTT
TRBD2,TRBV28,-,TRBJ2-5,CASSLFSGPIQETQYF,TGTGCCAGCAGTTTATTTAGCGGGCCAATCCAAGAGACCCAGTACTTC
TRBD2,TRBV7-8,once,TRBJ2-3,CASSLSAGNTDTQYF,TGTGCCAGCAGCTTATCAGCGGGAAACACAGATACGCAGTATTTT
-,TRBV4-1,once,TRBJ2-6,CASSQDRGGANVLTF,TGCGCCAGCAGCCAAGATCGGGGGGGGGCCAACGTCCTGACTTTC
-,TRBV18,-,TRBJ2-5,CASSFKETQYF,TGTGCCAGCTCATTCAAAGAGACCCAGTACTTC
-,TRBV6-5,-,TRBJ1-2,CASSPAHSYGYTF,TGTGCCAGCAGTCCGGCCCACAGCTATGGCTACACCTTC
-,TRBV5-8,-,TRBJ2-4,CASSLGSVRTAKNIQYF,TGTGCCAGCAGCTTGGGTTCGGTCAGGACAGCCAAAAACATTCAGTACTTC
TRBD2,TRBV2,-,TRBJ2-7,CASSAGQRTSGTYEQYF,TGTGCCAGCAGCGCGGGGCAGAGGACTAGCGGAACCTACGAGCAGTACTTC
-,TRBV28,-,TRBJ1-2,CASSMGGSNYGYTF,TGTGCCAGCAGCATGGGGGGATCAAACTATGGCTACACCTTC
-,TRBV9,-,TRBJ2-5,CASSVGAAAQETQYF,TGTGCCAGCAGCGTAGGGGCAGCCGCACAAGAGACCCAGTACTTC
-,TRBV5-6,-,TRBJ2-4,CASSLEEGSGNIQYF,TGTGCCAGCAGCTTGGAGGAGGGGAGCGGAAACATTCAGTACTTC
-,TRBV6-1,-,TRBJ1-4,CASTRGFGEKLFF,TGTGCCAGCACCCGGGGGTTCGGTGAAAAACTGTTTTTT
-,TRBV30,-,TRBJ2-7,CAWSFYRANYEQYF,TGTGCCTGGAGCTTCTATAGAGCCAACTACGAGCAGTACTTC
TRBD1,TRBV5-6,-,TRBJ1-1,CASSYLLTGWGEAFF,TGTGCCAGCAGCTACCTACTGACAGGGTGGGGAGAAGCTTTCTTT
-,TRBV15,-,TRBJ2-6,CATSRDPGSGANVLTF,TGTGCCACCAGCAGGGATCCAGGGTCTGGGGCCAACGTCCTGACTTTC
-,TRBV5-4,few,TRBJ2-5,CASSFWDQSETQYF,TGTGCCAGCAGCTTTTGGGATCAATCAGAGACCCAGTACTTC
TRBD2,TRBV7-9,-,TRBJ2-3,CASSSELAGTDTQYF,TGTGCCAGCAGCTCCGAACTAGCGGGAACAGATACGCAGTATTTT
-,TRBV10-3,-,TRBJ2-5,CAISEEIQETQYF,TGTGCCATCAGTGAGGAGATACAAGAGACCCAGTACTTC
TRBD1,TRBV11-2,-,TRBJ1-5,CASSERTGAQHF,TGTGCCAGCAGCGAAAGGACAGGGGCCCAGCATTTT
-,TRBV5-6,-,TRBJ1-1,CASSLRGAGTEAFF,TGTGCCAGCAGCTTGCGGGGGGCGGGCACTGAAGCTTTCTTT
-,TRBV19,-,TRBJ1-2,CASSIMGTGTGYTF,TGTGCCAGTAGTATTATGGGAACAGGGACCGGCTACACCTTC
-,TRBV5-1,-,TRBJ2-7,CASSPSMAEAYEQYF,TGCGCCAGCAGCCCTAGTATGGCGGAGGCCTACGAGCAGTACTTC